These 19 T cell receptor beta chains share one sample of origin, sequenced in a study of CD8 T cells in ankylosing spondylitis. TCRdb independently ran MiXCR on the 5' RACE reads; one entry per CDR3 protein. This sample carries about 300,000 distinct CDR3 sequences, roughly 20% of them seen once, and the ten largest clones take 3% to 4%. Specimen: blood, either unsorted or a sorted T cell fraction (not recorded which). The receptors come from a female donor with ankylosing spondylitis or in good health (not recorded which).

This clonotype was detected a few times. The chain combines TRBV12-3 or TRBV12-4 with TRBJ2-7; D uncertain. This CDR3 is built from 13 residues. The ends were cut back, 1 base at V and 2 bases at J, with 6 bases in the middle. The chain's CDR3 is CASSLDWPYEQYF. As DNA, the CDR3 is TGTGCCAGCAGTTTAGACTGGCCCTACGAGCAGTACTTC.

The chain carries TRBV19 and TRBJ1-6, with 8 bases matching TRBD1. This CDR3 spans 14 amino acids. Germline CDR1 reads LNHDA; CDR2 reads SQIVND (reference sequence). V lost 3 bases and J lost 7; bases outside the gene matches: 2. CDR3 sequence (DNA): TGTGCCAGTAGTATGGGGGACAGGAATTCACCCCTCCACTTT. This gives the protein CASSMGDRNSPLHF.

The chain uses TRBV7-9 and TRBJ2-2, with unresolved D. CDR1 SEHNR and CDR2 FQNEAQ come from the germline V gene (reference sequence). This CDR3 region has 16 residues. The germline V and J ends were trimmed by 1 base and 4 bases, with 13 bases remaining between them. DNA of the CDR3: TGTGCCAGCAGCTTAGGGGGTAGCCCGGCCACCGGGGAGCTGTTTTTT. Translation: CASSLGGSPATGELFF.

The rearrangement joins TRBV12-3 or TRBV12-4 to TRBJ2-5; 8 positions match TRBD2. The CDR3 consists of 16 residues. V lost 4 bases, J lost 4 bases, and 11 bases stayed unmatched. Written as DNA, the CDR3 is TGTGCCAGCAGTTCCACTAGCGGAGGGGAGTTAGAGACCCAGTACTTC. As protein: CASSSTSGGELETQYF.

This clonotype showed up just a few times. The V gene is TRBV20-1, the J gene TRBJ1-5; unclear D gene. Trimming took off 3 bases at V and 7 bases at J, with 13 bases between the two ends. Germline-derived CDR1 and CDR2 are DFQATT and SNEGSKA (reference sequence). The CDR3 has 13 residues. This chain's CDR3 is CSASPTGGQPQHF. CDR3 sequence (DNA): TGCAGTGCTAGTCCGACGGGAGGGCAGCCCCAGCATTTT.

This clonotype was observed a few times. V usage is TRBV3-1 and J usage is TRBJ2-2, with D hard to call. The CDR3 is 16 amino acids. V was cut by 5 bases and J by 0 bases, with 13 bases left in between. CDR1 and CDR2 (germline): LGHDT, YNNKEL (reference sequence). The CDR3 loop reads CASSYWARSNTGELFF. The CDR3 DNA follows: TGTGCCAGCAGCTACTGGGCCCGGTCGAACACCGGGGAGCTGTTTTTT.

This clonotype came up a few times. The chain links TRBV4-2 to TRBJ2-5; 11 positions match TRBD2. Germline V gene lookup returns CDR1 LGHNA and CDR2 YNFKEQ. After removal of 1 base from V and 5 bases from J, the junction contained 9 bases not matched to a gene. The CDR3 length is 17 residues. CDR3 region: CASSQGGLAGGWETQYF. CDR3 DNA sequence: TGTGCCAGCAGCCAAGGAGGGCTAGCGGGAGGCTGGGAGACCCAGTACTTC.

This clonotype was found many times. The chain is built from TRBV4-3 and TRBJ1-5, with D hard to call. V lost 3 bases to trimming and J lost 7 bases, with 10 bases between them. The CDR3 has 13 residues. Per germline, CDR1 LGHNA and CDR2 YSLEER. CDR3 residues: CASSQSLGQPQHF. In DNA, the CDR3 is TGCGCCAGCAGCCAGTCCTTGGGGCAGCCCCAGCATTTT.

This clonotype came up a few times. CDR3 residues: CASGDSSRNTEAFF. Here the CDR3 DNA reads TGTGCCAGCGGGGACTCGAGCAGGAACACTGAAGCTTTCTTT. The chain uses TRBV6-2 or TRBV6-3 and TRBJ1-1; maybe TRBD1 (5 bases). CDR3 size: 14 residues. Germline assignment: CDR1 MNHEY and CDR2 SVGEGT. Trimming pared 8 bases from V and 1 base from J, leaving 14 bases between.

The chain has TRBV2 and TRBJ1-1, with D maybe TRBD1 (5 bases). The CDR3 has 15 residues. Per germline, CDR1 SNHLY and CDR2 FYNNEI. Deletions cut 8 bases from V and 5 bases from J, with 21 bases between. The CDR3 DNA reads TGTGCCAGCTCCTTAGGGTCAGGGCCGGGGACTGAAGCTTTCTTT. The encoded protein is CASSLGSGPGTEAFF.

This clonotype has a handful of counts. The chain couples TRBV2 to TRBJ2-3; D uncertain. The V gene lost 4 bases and the J gene lost 2 bases, with 13 bases spanning the gap. Germline CDR1 and CDR2: SNHLY and FYNNEI. CDR3 length: 15 amino acids. The CDR3 loop is CASSADLLPTDTQYF. CDR3 sequence (DNA): TGTGCCAGCAGTGCAGACCTCCTTCCCACAGATACGCAGTATTTT.

The chain employs TRBV29-1 and TRBJ1-1, with a tentative D call TRBD1 (5 bases). V gave up 7 bases and J gave up 3 bases, with 15 bases separating them. CDR1 is SQVTM and CDR2 is ANQGSEA in the germline V gene. There are 13 residues in the CDR3. The CDR3 region is CSATRTRDTEAFF. Written as DNA, the CDR3 is TGCAGCGCAACTAGGACAAGGGACACTGAAGCTTTCTTT.

This chain connects TRBV24-1 to TRBJ2-3; 7 nucleotides agree with TRBD2. Germline CDR1 is KGHDR and CDR2 is SFDVKD. The CDR3 runs to 11 residues. V dropped 9 bases and J dropped 5; count of bases not matched to a gene: 1. The DNA of the CDR3 is TGTGCCACCTGGGGGGGAGATACGCAGTATTTT. This encodes CATWGGDTQYF.

This clonotype has only a few counts. One junction end does not reproduce the germline sequence, and a read error may be involved. The rearrangement uses TRBV7-8 and TRBJ2-5; 12 bases fit TRBD2. The CDR3 is 14 residues long. Germline V CDR1 and CDR2: SGHVS, FQNEAQ. In nucleotides, the CDR3 is TGTGCCAGCAGCCTAGCGGGAGGGATGGAGACCCAGTACTTC. Its translation is CASSLAGGMETQYF.

The rearrangement uses TRBV6-1 and TRBJ2-2; no definite D call. The CDR3 runs to 13 residues. Per the germline V gene, CDR1 is MNHNS and CDR2 is SASEGT. The V and J ends lost 5 bases and 7 bases respectively, with 11 bases between them. For the CDR3, the DNA is TGTGCCAGCAGTCGGGTGGGCAGCGGGGAGCTGTTTTTT. This gives the protein CASSRVGSGELFF.

The chain joins TRBV7-2 to TRBJ2-7, with D unresolved. The CDR3 loop spans 13 amino acids. Germline CDR1 is SGHTA and CDR2 is FQGNSA. Trimming shortened V by 5 bases and J by 3 bases, and 11 bases separated the two germline ends. The CDR3 sequence: CASSGPSNYEQYF. CDR3 DNA sequence: TGTGCCAGCAGCGGACCCAGCAACTACGAGCAGTACTTC.

In its sample, this clonotype was seen a few times. The chain combines TRBV15 with TRBJ1-3; D is uncertain. Trimming took off 0 bases at V and 0 bases at J, with 6 bases between the two ends. The CDR3 has 15 amino acids. CDR1 and CDR2 from the germline V gene are LNHNV and YYDKDF (reference sequence). The CDR3 sequence is CATSRDVLSGNTIYF. The CDR3 bases are TGTGCCACCAGCAGAGATGTCCTCTCTGGAAACACCATATATTTT.

The chain is built from TRBV9 and TRBJ2-3; D ambiguous. Per germline, CDR1 SGDLS and CDR2 YYNGEE. The CDR3 has 13 amino acids. Trimming took off 3 bases at V and 2 bases at J, with 7 bases between the two ends. The CDR3 DNA sequence: TGTGCCAGCAGCGAGCGTAACACAGATACGCAGTATTTT. This codes for CASSERNTDTQYF.

This clonotype was picked up a small number of times. V gene TRBV2 combines with J gene TRBJ2-7; unclear D gene. The CDR3 has 12 residues. Germline V gene sequence: CDR1 SNHLY, CDR2 FYNNEI. V was cut by 0 bases and J by 4 bases, with 4 bases left in between. The DNA of the CDR3 is TGTGCCAGCAGTGAAGCGGGGTACGAGCAGTACTTC. Its protein product is CASSEAGYEQYF.